The 23 T cell receptor beta chains below come from one sample, sequenced in a study of cytomegalovirus exposure and HLA in healthy donors. The primer mix had 60 Vbeta and 13 Jbeta primers. Repertoires were generated with immunoSEQ multiplex PCR, while TCRdb's copy carries only in-frame clones and drops some. The data show around 100,000 clones, with around 64% seen just once and about 2.2% held by the top ten. Material for sequencing was PBMCs. Receptors were obtained from a woman aged 25 to 39 in good health and CMV-seronegative.

This clone was detected a few times. The chain links TRBV5-1 to TRBJ2-7, with 13 bases fitting TRBD2. Germline values: CDR1 SGHRS, CDR2 YFSETQ. This CDR3 comprises 17 residues. The V gene end was trimmed by 4 bases and the J gene end by 0 bases; junction bases not matched to a gene: 7. CDR3 nucleotide sequence: TGCGCCAGCAGCCCCGGACTAGCGGGAGTAAGCTCCTACGAGCAGTACTTC. Encoded protein: CASSPGLAGVSSYEQYF.

This clone came up a few times. This chain uses TRBV28 with TRBJ2-3; 7 positions agree with TRBD2. Germline V lookup: CDR1 MDHEN, CDR2 SYDVKM. With V trimmed by 2 bases and J by 6 bases, 5 bases remained unmatched. This CDR3 spans 14 amino acids. CDR3 in amino acids: CASSLAGDADTQYF. The CDR3 region has the DNA TGTGCCAGCAGTTTAGCGGGGGATGCCGATACGCAGTATTTT.

The rearrangement links TRBV5-4 to TRBJ1-4; 8 bases line up with TRBD1. Trimming at V came to 4 bases and at J to 2 bases, leaving 7 bases not matched to a gene. The CDR3 is 16 residues long. The germline V gene has CDR1 SGHNT and CDR2 YYREEE (reference sequence). CDR3 residues: CASSQGAGATNEKLFF. CDR3 nucleotide sequence: TGTGCCAGCAGCCAGGGGGCCGGGGCGACTAATGAAAAACTGTTTTTT.

The rearrangement uses TRBV9 and TRBJ2-1; TRBD2 agrees at 13 bases. The CDR3 has 18 residues. The ends lost 4 bases at V and 8 bases at J; junction bases unmatched: 15. CDR1 is SGDLS, CDR2 YYNGEE, per germline. The CDR3 loop is CASSPRPGTSGVSDEQFF. The CDR3 nucleotides are TGTGCCAGCAGCCCCCGCCCCGGGACTAGCGGGGTAAGTGATGAGCAGTTCTTC.

The V gene is TRBV11-2, the J gene TRBJ2-1; TRBD2 agrees at 7 bases. The V gene's germline CDR1 is SGHAT and CDR2 FQNNGV. After removal of 5 bases from V and 7 bases from J, the junction contained 14 bases not matched to a gene. This CDR3 has 16 residues. CDR3 protein: CASSPEGASGGNEQFF. CDR3 nucleotides: TGTGCCAGCAGCCCCGAAGGGGCCTCCGGGGGGAATGAGCAGTTCTTC.

This clone was detected once. The J gene is TRBJ2-1, the V gene TRBV6-5; 10 bases are shared with TRBD2. The length of the CDR3 is 14 residues. CDR1 and CDR2 from the germline V gene are MNHEY and SVGAGI. V lost 4 bases, J lost 7 bases, and 4 bases stayed unmatched. The CDR3 loop reads CASSSYSGRNEQFF. CDR3 in DNA: TGTGCCAGCAGTTCATATAGCGGGAGGAATGAGCAGTTCTTC.

The CDR3 DNA reads as TGTGCCAGCAGTACTAATCAGCCCCAGCATTTT. Protein sequence: CASSTNQPQHF. The V gene is TRBV6-1, the J gene TRBJ1-5, with D hard to call. The CDR3 totals 11 residues. V gave up 5 bases and J gave up 4 bases, with 3 bases separating them. CDR1 is MNHNS and CDR2 is SASEGT in the germline V gene.

The gene calls are TRBV6-6 and TRBJ2-7, with 7 bases lining up with TRBD2. Trimming removed 8 bases from V and 3 bases from J; junction bases left unmatched: 10. The CDR3 has 14 amino acids. In germline, CDR1 is MNHNY, CDR2 SVGAGI (reference sequence). As DNA, the CDR3 is TGTGCCAGCGGCATAGCGGGCTTCGGCTACGAGCAGTACTTC. It yields the protein CASGIAGFGYEQYF.

The genes are TRBV27 and TRBJ1-2; no clear D gene. The CDR3 totals 13 residues. V was cut by 5 bases and J by 3 bases, with 10 bases left in between. From germline, CDR1 is MNHEY and CDR2 SMNVEV (reference sequence). The CDR3 nucleotides are TGTGCCAGCAGTCCCGCGGGTGACTATGGCTACACCTTC. Its translation: CASSPAGDYGYTF.

The gene calls are TRBV4-3 and TRBJ2-1; 7 bases are shared with TRBD2. The CDR3 covers 15 residues. The ends lost 0 bases at V and 7 bases at J; junction bases unmatched: 6. CDR1 is LGHNA, CDR2 YSLEER, per germline. CDR3 coding DNA: TGCGCCAGCAGCCAAGATCTAGCGGACGCTAATGAGCAGTTCTTC. This translates into CASSQDLADANEQFF.

In its sample, this clone was seen a few times. This chain uses TRBV28 with TRBJ1-1, with TRBD1 matching 9 bases. Germline CDR1 MDHEN, CDR2 SYDVKM. Trimming cost V 6 bases and J 10 bases; bases outside gene matches: 3. The CDR3 consists of 11 residues. CDR3 bases: TGTGCCAGCAGCCTGGACAGGGGAGCTTTCTTT. Its translation is CASSLDRGAFF.

This clone was seen a few times. This sequence joins TRBV2 and TRBJ2-5; maybe TRBD1 (6 bases). Trimming shortened V by 9 bases and J by 3 bases, and 17 bases separated the two germline ends. CDR3 size: 14 residues. Germline CDR1 and CDR2: SNHLY and FYNNEI. The CDR3 here is CASSPGHREETQYF. DNA for the CDR3: TGTGCCAGTAGCCCGGGACACCGGGAAGAGACCCAGTACTTC.

The rearrangement joins TRBV18 to TRBJ1-2; D may be TRBD1 (5 bases). Germline V gene data show CDR1 as KGHSH and CDR2 as LQKENI. Trimming stripped 3 bases from V and 4 bases from J, with 6 bases between. The CDR3 loop spans 12 amino acids. The CDR3 coding sequence is TGTGCCAGCTCACCCGGGGGCTATGGCTACACCTTC. It codes for CASSPGGYGYTF.

This clone has only a few counts. J is TRBJ2-5 and V is TRBV2; TRBD2 is a possible D gene (7 bases). V gave up 4 bases and J gave up 0 bases, with 15 bases separating them. The germline V gene has CDR1 SNHLY and CDR2 FYNNEI. There are 16 residues in the CDR3. CDR3 region: CASSVGGGVNQETQYF. The DNA of the CDR3 is TGTGCCAGCAGTGTCGGAGGGGGGGTCAACCAAGAGACCCAGTACTTC.

The chain uses TRBV10-3 and TRBJ2-1; TRBD2 agrees at 8 bases. The J segment lost 2 bases and the V segment lost 6 bases, leaving 3 bases of the junction unmatched. CDR1 ENHRY and CDR2 SYGVKD come from the germline V gene. The CDR3 runs 14 residues. For the CDR3, the DNA is TGTGCCATCAGGGATAGCGGGACCTACAATGAGCAGTTCTTC. Its translation: CAIRDSGTYNEQFF.

This clone was recorded a few times. This chain links TRBV7-9 with TRBJ1-5, with a tentative D call TRBD1 (6 bases). Trimming took off 6 bases at V and 5 bases at J, with 14 bases between the two ends. This CDR3 spans 14 amino acids. Germline V gene sequence: CDR1 SEHNR, CDR2 FQNEAQ (reference sequence). CDR3 DNA: TGTGCCAGCAGGGGCCAGGGGAATGATCAGCCCCAGCATTTT. It yields the protein CASRGQGNDQPQHF.

This chain links TRBV30 with TRBJ2-5, with no clear D. The J call may be incorrect, as the DNA end agrees better with TRBJ2-7. Looked up from germline, CDR1 is GTSNPN and CDR2 is SVGIG (reference sequence). The CDR3 length is 13 residues. The CDR3 nucleotides read TGTGCCTGGAGCAGGATGCTTCTCTACGAGCAGTACTTC. Encoded protein: CAWSRMLLYEQYF.

This chain uses TRBV6-5 with TRBJ1-1; D remains unclear. Germline V gene lookup returns CDR1 MNHEY and CDR2 SVGAGI. V lost 5 bases, J lost 0 bases, and 7 bases lay in between. This CDR3 spans 13 amino acids. The CDR3 protein is CASSEVMNTEAFF. CDR3 DNA: TGTGCCAGCAGTGAGGTTATGAACACTGAAGCTTTCTTT.

The chain links TRBV2 to TRBJ2-7, with 7 bases identical to TRBD1. This CDR3 comprises 13 residues. The J segment lost 2 bases and the V segment lost 4 bases, leaving 2 bases of the junction unmatched. From germline, CDR1 is SNHLY and CDR2 FYNNEI. CDR3 DNA: TGTGCCAGCAGTGGACAGGGTGCCTACGAGCAGTACTTC. Its translation: CASSGQGAYEQYF.

This clone was observed a handful of times. V gene TRBV29-1 combines with J gene TRBJ1-5; D ambiguous. This CDR3 has 12 residues. V was pared by 4 bases and J by 4 bases, with 8 bases between. CDR1 and CDR2 (germline): SQVTM, ANQGSEA. The CDR3 reads CSVGEQNQPQHF. CDR3 nucleotides: TGCAGCGTTGGGGAGCAGAATCAGCCCCAGCATTTT. Full variable domain (missing parts from reference TRBV29-1 and TRBJ1-5): SAVISQKPSRDICQRGTSLTIQCQVDSQVTMMFWYRQQPGQSLTLIATANQGSEATYESGFVIDKFPISRPNLTFSTLTVSNMSPEDSSIYLCSVGEQNQPQHFGDGTRLSIL.

This chain links TRBV7-8 with TRBJ1-3, with D maybe TRBD1 (5 bases). Trimming took off 2 bases at V and 0 bases at J, with 14 bases between the two ends. The length of the CDR3 is 17 residues. CDR1 and CDR2 (germline): SGHVS, FQNEAQ. This chain's CDR3 is CASSLSPGLSSGNTIYF. CDR3 nucleotides: TGTGCCAGCAGCTTATCTCCGGGACTCAGCTCTGGAAACACCATATATTTT.

The chain joins TRBV19 to TRBJ2-1; the D is unclear. Trimming shortened V by 5 bases and J by 1 base, and 12 bases separated the two germline ends. The CDR3 has 15 amino acids. Germline V gives CDR1 LNHDA, CDR2 SQIVND (reference sequence). CDR3 DNA sequence: TGTGCCAGTAGTCTGATGGTTAGTTCCTACAATGAGCAGTTCTTC. It is translated as CASSLMVSSYNEQFF.

This CDR3 reads CASSLPTRQGRTEAFF. CDR3 nucleotides: TGTGCCAGCAGCTTACCTACCAGACAGGGTCGGACTGAAGCTTTCTTT. The chain couples TRBV7-8 to TRBJ1-1; TRBD1 agrees at 7 bases. Trimming at V came to 2 bases and at J to 5 bases, leaving 11 bases not matched to a gene. The CDR3 loop spans 16 amino acids. Germline loops: CDR1 SGHVS, CDR2 FQNEAQ.